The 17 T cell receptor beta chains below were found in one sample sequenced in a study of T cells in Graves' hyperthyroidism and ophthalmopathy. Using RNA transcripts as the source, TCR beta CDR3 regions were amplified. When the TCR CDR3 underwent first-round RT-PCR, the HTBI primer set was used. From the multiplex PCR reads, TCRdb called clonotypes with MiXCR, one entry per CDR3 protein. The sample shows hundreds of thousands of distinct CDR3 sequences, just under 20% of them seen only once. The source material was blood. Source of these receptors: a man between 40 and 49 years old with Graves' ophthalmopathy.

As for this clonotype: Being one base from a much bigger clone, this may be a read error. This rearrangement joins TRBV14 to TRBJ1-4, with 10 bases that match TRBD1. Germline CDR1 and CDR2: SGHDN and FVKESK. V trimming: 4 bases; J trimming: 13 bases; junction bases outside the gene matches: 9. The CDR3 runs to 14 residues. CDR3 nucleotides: TGTGCCAGCAGCCGGACAGGGGGTATAGGAAGACTGTTTTTT. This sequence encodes CASSRTGGIGRLFF. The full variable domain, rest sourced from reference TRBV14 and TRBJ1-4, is EAGVTQFPSHSVIEKGQTVTLRCDPISGHDNLYWYRRVMGKEIKFLLHFVKESKQDESGMPNNRFLAERTGGTYSTLKVQPAELEDSGVYFCASSRTGGIGRLFFGSGTQLSVL.

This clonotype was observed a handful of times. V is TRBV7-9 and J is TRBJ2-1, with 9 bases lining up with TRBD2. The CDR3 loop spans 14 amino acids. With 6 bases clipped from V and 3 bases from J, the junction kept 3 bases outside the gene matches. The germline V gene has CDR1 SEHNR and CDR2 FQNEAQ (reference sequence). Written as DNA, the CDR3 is TGTGCCAGCAGTAATAGCGGGGGCTACAATGAGCAGTTCTTC. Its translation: CASSNSGGYNEQFF.

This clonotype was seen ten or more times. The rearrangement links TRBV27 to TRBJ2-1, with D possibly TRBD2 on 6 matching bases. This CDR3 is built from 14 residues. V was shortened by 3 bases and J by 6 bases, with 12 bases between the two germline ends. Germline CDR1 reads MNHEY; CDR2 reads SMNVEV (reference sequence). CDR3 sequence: CASSFVRESNEQFF. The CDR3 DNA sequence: TGTGCCAGCAGTTTTGTCCGGGAGAGCAATGAGCAGTTCTTC.

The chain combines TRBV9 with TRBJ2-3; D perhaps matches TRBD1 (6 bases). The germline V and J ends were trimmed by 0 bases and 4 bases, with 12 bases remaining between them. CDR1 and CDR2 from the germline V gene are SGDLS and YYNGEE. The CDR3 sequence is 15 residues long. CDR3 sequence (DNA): TGTGCCAGCAGCGTAGACAACAGGGTCTCAGATACGCAGTATTTT. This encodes CASSVDNRVSDTQYF.

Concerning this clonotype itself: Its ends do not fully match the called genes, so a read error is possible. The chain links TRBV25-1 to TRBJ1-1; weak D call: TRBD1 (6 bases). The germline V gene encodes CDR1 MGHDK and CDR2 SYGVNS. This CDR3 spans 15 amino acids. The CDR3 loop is CAGSEGRGRSTEAFF. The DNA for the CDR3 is TGTGCCGGCAGTGAGGGCAGGGGTCGGAGCACTGAAGCTTTCTTT. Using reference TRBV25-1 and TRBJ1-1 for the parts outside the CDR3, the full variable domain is EADIYQTPRYLVIGTGKKITLECSQTMGHDKMYWYQQDPGMELHLIHYSYGVNSTEKGDLSSESTVSRIRTEHFPLTLESARPSHTSQYLCAGSEGRGRSTEAFFGQGTRLTVV.

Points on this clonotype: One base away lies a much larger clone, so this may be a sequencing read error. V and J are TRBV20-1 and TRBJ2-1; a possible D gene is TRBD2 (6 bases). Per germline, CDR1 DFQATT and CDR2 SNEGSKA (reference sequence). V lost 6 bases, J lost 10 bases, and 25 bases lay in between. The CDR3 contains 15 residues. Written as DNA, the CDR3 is TGCAGTGCGGGAAGGGACTTCGGCTCCTCTTACGAGCAGTTCTTC. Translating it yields CSAGRDFGSSYEQFF.

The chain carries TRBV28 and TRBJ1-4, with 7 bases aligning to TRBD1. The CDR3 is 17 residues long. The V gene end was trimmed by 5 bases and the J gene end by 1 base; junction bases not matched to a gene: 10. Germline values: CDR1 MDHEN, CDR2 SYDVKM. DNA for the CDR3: TGTGCCAGCAGTACACGACAGGGAGGTGGAACTAATGAAAAACTGTTTTTT. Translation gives CASSTRQGGGTNEKLFF.

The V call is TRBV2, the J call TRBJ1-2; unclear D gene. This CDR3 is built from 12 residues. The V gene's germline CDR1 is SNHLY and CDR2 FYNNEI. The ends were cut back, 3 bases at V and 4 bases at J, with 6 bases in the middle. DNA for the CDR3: TGTGCCAGCAGTGAGGCAGCCTATGGCTACACCTTC. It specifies CASSEAAYGYTF.

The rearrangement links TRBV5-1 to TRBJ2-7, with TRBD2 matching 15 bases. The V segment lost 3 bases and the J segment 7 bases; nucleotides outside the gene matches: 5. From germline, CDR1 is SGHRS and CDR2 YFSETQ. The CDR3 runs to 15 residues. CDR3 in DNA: TGCGCCAGCAGCTCTCCGGGACTAGCGGGAGGTGAGCAGTACTTC. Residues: CASSSPGLAGGEQYF.

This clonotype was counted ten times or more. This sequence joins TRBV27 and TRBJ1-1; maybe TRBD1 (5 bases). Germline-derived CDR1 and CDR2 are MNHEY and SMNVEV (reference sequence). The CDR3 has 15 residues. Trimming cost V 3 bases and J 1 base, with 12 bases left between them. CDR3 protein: CASSFYEGPNTEAFF. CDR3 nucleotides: TGTGCCAGCAGTTTTTACGAGGGACCGAACACTGAAGCTTTCTTT.

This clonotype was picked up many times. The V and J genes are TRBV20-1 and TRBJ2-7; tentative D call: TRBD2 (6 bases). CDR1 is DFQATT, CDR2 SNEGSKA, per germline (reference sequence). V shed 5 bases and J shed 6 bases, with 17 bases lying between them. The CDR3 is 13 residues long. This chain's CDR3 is CSAHRDSTREQYF. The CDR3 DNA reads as TGCAGTGCTCACCGGGACTCGACACGCGAGCAGTACTTC.

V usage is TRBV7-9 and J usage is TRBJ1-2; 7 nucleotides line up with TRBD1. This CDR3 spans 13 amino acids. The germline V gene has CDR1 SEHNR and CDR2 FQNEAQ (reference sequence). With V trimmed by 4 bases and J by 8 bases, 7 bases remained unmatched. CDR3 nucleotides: TGTGCCAGCAGCTCGAATGACAGGGCGGGCTACACCTTC. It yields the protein CASSSNDRAGYTF. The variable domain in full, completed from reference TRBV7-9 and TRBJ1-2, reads DTGVSQNPRHKITKRGQNVTFRCDPISEHNRLYWYRQTLGQGPEFLTYFQNEAQLEKSRLLSDRFSAERPKGSFSTLEIQRTEQGDSAMYLCASSSNDRAGYTFGSGTRLTVV.

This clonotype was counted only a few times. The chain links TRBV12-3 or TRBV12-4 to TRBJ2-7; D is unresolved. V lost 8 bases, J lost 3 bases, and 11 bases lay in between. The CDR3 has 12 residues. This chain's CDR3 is CASRRLGYEQYF. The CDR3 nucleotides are TGTGCCAGCCGAAGACTTGGCTACGAGCAGTACTTC.

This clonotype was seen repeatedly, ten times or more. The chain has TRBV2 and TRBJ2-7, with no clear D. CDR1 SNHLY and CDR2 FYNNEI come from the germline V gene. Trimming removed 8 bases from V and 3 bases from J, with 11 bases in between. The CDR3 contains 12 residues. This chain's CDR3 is CASVYQDYEQYF. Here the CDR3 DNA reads TGTGCCAGCGTGTATCAGGACTACGAGCAGTACTTC. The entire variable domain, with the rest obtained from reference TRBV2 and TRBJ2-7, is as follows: EPEVTQTPSHQVTQMGQEVILRCVPISNHLYFYWYRQILGQKVEFLVSFYNNEISEKSEIFDDQFSVERPDGSNFTLKIRSTKLEDSAMYFCASVYQDYEQYFGPGTRLTVT.

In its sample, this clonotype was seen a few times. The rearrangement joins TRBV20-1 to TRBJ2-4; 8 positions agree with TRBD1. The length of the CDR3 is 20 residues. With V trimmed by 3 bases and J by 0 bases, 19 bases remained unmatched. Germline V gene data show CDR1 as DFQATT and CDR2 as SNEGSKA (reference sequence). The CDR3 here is CSASLVPGGVSGVAKNIQYF. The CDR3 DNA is TGCAGTGCTAGCTTGGTGCCAGGGGGCGTTTCGGGAGTAGCCAAAAACATTCAGTACTTC.

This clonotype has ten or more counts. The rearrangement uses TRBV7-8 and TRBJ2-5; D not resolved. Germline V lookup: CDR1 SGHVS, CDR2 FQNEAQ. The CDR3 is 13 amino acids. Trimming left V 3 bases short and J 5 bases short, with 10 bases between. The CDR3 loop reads CASSLILGETQYF. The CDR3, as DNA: TGTGCCAGCAGCTTGATACTTGGGGAGACCCAGTACTTC.

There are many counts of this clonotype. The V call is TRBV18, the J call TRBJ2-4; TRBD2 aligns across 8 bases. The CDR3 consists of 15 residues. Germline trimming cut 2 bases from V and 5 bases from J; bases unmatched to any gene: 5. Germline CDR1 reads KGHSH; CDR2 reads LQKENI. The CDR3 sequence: CASSPIAGNQNIQYF. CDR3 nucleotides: TGTGCCAGCTCACCAATAGCGGGAAATCAAAACATTCAGTACTTC. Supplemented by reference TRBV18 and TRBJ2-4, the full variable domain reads NAGVMQNPRHLVRRRGQEARLRCSPMKGHSHVYWYRQLPEEGLKFMVYLQKENIIDESGMPKERFSAEFPKEGPSILRIQQVVRGDSAAYFCASSPIAGNQNIQYFGAGTRLSVL.